The present entry profiles one TCR beta chain with its context. Study processing details: Nucleated cell number was recorded as an estimate derived from reference gene primer amplification. Using immunoSEQ multiplex PCR, the repertoire was profiled, and TCRdb retains in-frame clones only, with some absent. The DNA was the basis for D and trimming; V, J and clone size are from that table. This sample has under 150,000 clones; around 85% occur once, and the top ten carry approximately 17%. The data were obtained in a study of blood T cell repertoires in COVID-19. Study details: Sample material is recorded as cDNA or gDNA derived from T cells, B-cell-depleted T cells, or PBMCs.

Germline V CDR1 and CDR2: LGHNA, YSLEER. The junction had 6 bases not matched to a gene; V was cut back by 2 bases and J by 4 bases. This CDR3 has 15 amino acids. Sequenced material: peripheral blood. The clonotype was recovered from a woman older than 75 with acute or convalescent COVID-19. The gene calls are TRBV4-3 and TRBJ1-2; 8 bases align to TRBD1. The CDR3 loop reads CASSQPGQGVYGYTF. CDR3 coding DNA: TGCGCCAGCAGCCAACCCGGACAGGGAGTCTATGGCTACACCTTC.